Shown below are 10 T cell receptor beta chains from a single sample sequenced in a study of T cell changes during pregnancy in multiple sclerosis (dated by TCRdb to 2018 to 2020). The library was built by means of the immunoSEQ multiplex PCR assay. The table comes from immuneACCESS by way of TCRdb, which keeps in-frame sequences with V and J called. Part of the clones is missing from these tables; in studies checked, under half for an unresolved V gene and the rest for unknown reasons. The sample table holds 50,000 to 60,000 clones, of which approximately 89% were seen once. 3.5% to 4.5% of the sample is taken by the ten largest. The material was peripheral blood, obtained after pregnancy. Receptors originate from a female donor in good health, enrolled as a control in a pregnancy study.

This chain links TRBV11-1 with TRBJ2-3; perhaps TRBD1 as D (5 bases). The V and J ends lost 1 base and 1 base respectively, with 12 bases between them. The CDR3 extends over 16 amino acids. CDR1 and CDR2 from the germline V gene are SGHAT and FQDESV (reference sequence). The CDR3 bases are TGTGCCAGCAGCTTAGTTCAGGGAATAGGCACAGATACGCAGTATTTT. Protein: CASSLVQGIGTDTQYF.

The chain uses TRBV28 and TRBJ1-3; TRBD1 is a possible D gene (5 bases). The length of the CDR3 is 15 residues. The V gene lost 4 bases and the J gene lost 0 bases, with 10 bases spanning the gap. Germline V gene lookup returns CDR1 MDHEN and CDR2 SYDVKM. The CDR3 DNA reads as TGTGCCAGCAGTTCCCAGGGTAGCTCTGGAAACACCATATATTTT. Translating gives CASSSQGSSGNTIYF.

The chain recombines TRBV14 with TRBJ1-6; 9 bases align to TRBD1. Germline CDR1 SGHDN, CDR2 FVKESK. The CDR3 extends over 15 amino acids. V dropped 4 bases and J dropped 9; count of bases not matched to a gene: 7. The CDR3 sequence: CASSRLDRGSSPLHF. The CDR3 nucleotides read TGTGCCAGCAGCCGACTTGACAGGGGGAGTTCACCCCTCCACTTT.

The chain uses TRBV2 and TRBJ2-3; 10 nucleotides align to TRBD2. Germline assignment: CDR1 SNHLY and CDR2 FYNNEI. This CDR3 contains 16 residues. Losses at the gene ends were 4 bases for V and 2 bases for J; bases not matched to a gene: 6. The CDR3: CASSVDSGGATDTQYF. CDR3 sequence (DNA): TGTGCCAGCAGTGTGGACAGCGGGGGGGCCACAGATACGCAGTATTTT.

The J gene is TRBJ1-3, the V gene TRBV25-1, with TRBD1 matching over 8 bases. Germline lookup yields CDR1 MGHDK and CDR2 SYGVNS. CDR3 length equals 15 residues. The trim removed 6 bases at V and 0 bases at J, leaving 4 bases unmatched. The CDR3 DNA reads TGTGCCAGCAGCTCCGGACAGGGCTCTGGAAACACCATATATTTT. Amino acid sequence: CASSSGQGSGNTIYF.

This sequence joins TRBV5-4 and TRBJ2-1, with TRBD2 identical over 9 bases. Germline assignment: CDR1 SGHNT and CDR2 YYREEE (reference sequence). The ends lost 2 bases at V and 0 bases at J; junction bases unmatched: 0. CDR3 length equals 15 residues. The CDR3 DNA sequence: TGTGCCAGCAGCTTTAGCGGGAGCTCCTACAATGAGCAGTTCTTC. Translated: CASSFSGSSYNEQFF.

This sequence joins TRBV9 and TRBJ2-1; TRBD2 aligns across 16 bases. CDR3 size: 20 residues. The V segment lost 4 bases and the J segment 1 base; nucleotides outside the gene matches: 11. Germline CDR1 SGDLS, CDR2 YYNGEE. The CDR3 bases are TGTGCCAGCAGCCTTTCTGGGACTAGCGGGAGGGCCGGTTCCTACAATGAGCAGTTCTTC. Its translation: CASSLSGTSGRAGSYNEQFF. Complete variable domain (other parts from reference TRBV9 and TRBJ2-1): DSGVTQTPKHLITATGQRVTLRCSPRSGDLSVYWYQQSLDQGLQFLIQYYNGEERAKGNILERFSAQQFPDLHSELNLSSLELGDSALYFCASSLSGTSGRAGSYNEQFFGPGTRLTVL.

The chain is built from TRBV9 and TRBJ2-7; weak D call: TRBD1 (5 bases). The CDR3 sequence is 14 residues long. CDR1 and CDR2 from the germline V gene are SGDLS and YYNGEE. The V gene lost 0 bases and the J gene lost 6 bases, with 13 bases spanning the gap. CDR3 coding DNA: TGTGCCAGCAGCGTAGAAGGGGCAGCCAGCGAGCAGTACTTC. This sequence encodes CASSVEGAASEQYF. The full variable domain, completed using reference TRBV9 and TRBJ2-7, is DSGVTQTPKHLITATGQRVTLRCSPRSGDLSVYWYQQSLDQGLQFLIQYYNGEERAKGNILERFSAQQFPDLHSELNLSSLELGDSALYFCASSVEGAASEQYFGPGTRLTVT.

Only one count was recorded for this clone. The V call is TRBV29-1, the J call TRBJ2-1, with 7 bases identical to TRBD2. The germline V gene has CDR1 SQVTM and CDR2 ANQGSEA. The CDR3 sequence is 14 residues long. The V and J ends lost 3 bases and 5 bases, in that order; junction bases with no gene match: 7. The CDR3 DNA follows: TGCAGCGTTGAGGGGGGACTACTCCACAATGAGCAGTTCTTC. The encoded protein is CSVEGGLLHNEQFF.

The chain carries TRBV7-9 and TRBJ2-3, with D possibly being TRBD2 (6 bases). Trimming stripped 0 bases from V and 0 bases from J, with 7 bases between. The germline V gene encodes CDR1 SEHNR and CDR2 FQNEAQ (reference sequence). This CDR3 has 15 residues. The CDR3 sequence is CASSLAAGSTDTQYF. CDR3 sequence (DNA): TGTGCCAGCAGCTTAGCGGCGGGGAGCACAGATACGCAGTATTTT.